This TCR beta chain was retrieved from a study of OX40 agonist ivuxolimab in advanced cancers. Whole-study context: Partial responses were achieved by three patients: one hepatocellular carcinoma, two cutaneous melanoma.

Findings and limits, study-wide: CD8+ T cells were the subset that, on average, had more expanded clones than CD4+.

This clone has only a few counts. Its antigen is unknown. Profiling relied on immunoSEQ multiplex PCR, and the TCRdb table lists in-frame clones only, not all of them. The sample records about 84,000 clones, roughly 84% being singletons. Autoimmune disease history or systemic immunosuppression led to patient exclusion. The sequence was obtained from an adult with an advanced solid tumor such as melanoma, head and neck, liver or kidney cancer. Source: CD4+ or CD8+ T cells sorted from blood, taken in a trial of the OX40 agonist ivuxolimab.

The DNA for the CDR3 is TGTGCCAGCAGCATCAGGGGAGGTGAAGAAAAACTGTTTTTT. Its translation is CASSIRGGEEKLFF. This chain connects TRBV7-6 to TRBJ1-4; possible D gene TRBD1, 6 bases. The CDR3 sequence is 14 residues long. V lost 5 bases and J lost 8, with 15 bases in between. Germline CDR1 SGHVS, CDR2 FNYEAQ.